This is a list of T cell receptor beta chains from one sample in a study of blood T cells in healthy people across ages. TCRdb passed the 5' RACE reads through MiXCR, listing each CDR3 protein once. This sample has 700,000 or so distinct CDR3 sequences, with 20% to 25% found just once. Sequenced material: blood. The receptors were sampled from a man in his 70s in good health. The CDR3 runs from the conserved cysteine through the conserved F or W. Each record gives: clone size, D gene, V gene, J gene, CDR3 protein, CDR3 DNA. A D gene is named only where the DNA matches it firmly. Clone size is not always given. Where it is, it says once, few, many or a class for expanded clones.

clone_size: many; d_call: NA; v_call: TRBV27; j_call: TRBJ1-1; cdr3_aa: CASSLSTGTEAFF; cdr3_nt: TGTGCCAGCAGTTTATCTACAGGCACTGAAGCTTTCTTT
clone_size: NA; d_call: TRBD2; v_call: TRBV20-1; j_call: TRBJ2-3; cdr3_aa: CSARDLAGGPASQYF; cdr3_nt: TGCAGTGCTAGAGATCTAGCGGGAGGGCCTGCGTCGCAGTATTTT
clone_size: few; d_call: NA; v_call: TRBV29-1; j_call: TRBJ2-3; cdr3_aa: CSVESTDTQYF; cdr3_nt: TGCAGCGTCGAGAGCACAGATACGCAGTATTTT
clone_size: NA; d_call: NA; v_call: TRBV18; j_call: TRBJ1-1; cdr3_aa: CATGIRGVDEAFF; cdr3_nt: TGTGCCACAGGCATCCGGGGGGTGGATGAAGCTTTCTTT
clone_size: few; d_call: TRBD2; v_call: TRBV20-1; j_call: TRBJ2-3; cdr3_aa: CSAPAGGSPSTDTQYF; cdr3_nt: TGCAGTGCGCCCGCGGGAGGCTCCCCTAGCACAGATACGCAGTATTTT
clone_size: NA; d_call: NA; v_call: TRBV12-5; j_call: TRBJ1-1; cdr3_aa: CASGSLLRAMNTEAFF; cdr3_nt: TGTGCTAGTGGTTCGCTCCTCCGGGCCATGAACACTGAAGCTTTCTTT
clone_size: NA; d_call: TRBD1; v_call: TRBV4-3; j_call: TRBJ1-2; cdr3_aa: CASSRLDQGGHGYTF; cdr3_nt: TGCGCCAGCAGCCGCCTTGACCAAGGGGGCCATGGCTACACCTTC
clone_size: NA; d_call: TRBD2; v_call: TRBV5-1; j_call: TRBJ2-4; cdr3_aa: CASSLEAGVQNIQYF; cdr3_nt: TGCGCCAGCAGCTTGGAAGCGGGGGTACAAAACATTCAGTACTTC
clone_size: NA; d_call: NA; v_call: TRBV12-3/TRBV12-4; j_call: TRBJ2-3; cdr3_aa: CASKLRGLTDTQYF; cdr3_nt: TGTGCCAGCAAACTTAGAGGGCTCACAGATACGCAGTATTTT
clone_size: NA; d_call: TRBD2; v_call: TRBV4-1; j_call: TRBJ2-7; cdr3_aa: CASSQVPTTSGYEQYF; cdr3_nt: TGCGCCAGCAGCCAAGTACCAACGACTAGCGGTTACGAGCAGTACTTC
clone_size: NA; d_call: TRBD2; v_call: TRBV20-1; j_call: TRBJ2-1; cdr3_aa: CSADLADTYNEQFF; cdr3_nt: TGCAGTGCTGACCTAGCGGACACTTACAATGAGCAGTTCTTC
clone_size: NA; d_call: NA; v_call: TRBV29-1; j_call: TRBJ1-5; cdr3_aa: CSVEAGLYQPQHF; cdr3_nt: TGCAGCGTTGAGGCGGGGTTGTATCAGCCCCAGCATTTT
clone_size: few; d_call: NA; v_call: TRBV6-1; j_call: TRBJ1-3; cdr3_aa: CASSEGSHSGNTIYF; cdr3_nt: TGTGCCAGCTCGGAGGGCAGTCACTCTGGAAACACCATATATTTT
clone_size: few; d_call: TRBD1; v_call: TRBV6-2/TRBV6-3; j_call: TRBJ1-1; cdr3_aa: CASSSPTGPAEAFF; cdr3_nt: TGTGCCAGCAGTTCTCCGACAGGGCCGGCTGAAGCTTTCTTT
clone_size: few; d_call: NA; v_call: TRBV30; j_call: TRBJ2-3; cdr3_aa: CAWSRADTQYF; cdr3_nt: TGTGCCTGGAGTAGGGCGGATACGCAGTATTTT
clone_size: once; d_call: NA; v_call: TRBV7-6; j_call: TRBJ2-3; cdr3_aa: CASSLAHQGTDTQYF; cdr3_nt: TGTGCCAGCAGCTTAGCGCACCAGGGCACAGATACGCAGTATTTT
clone_size: few; d_call: TRBD2; v_call: TRBV11-3; j_call: TRBJ2-3; cdr3_aa: CASSIGSSGVDTQYF; cdr3_nt: TGTGCCAGCAGCATTGGGAGTAGCGGGGTAGATACGCAGTATTTT
clone_size: once; d_call: NA; v_call: TRBV6-6; j_call: TRBJ2-5; cdr3_aa: CAHGGVRGETQYF; cdr3_nt: TGTGCTCACGGTGGGGTACGGGGAGAGACCCAGTACTTC
clone_size: NA; d_call: NA; v_call: TRBV5-1; j_call: TRBJ1-2; cdr3_aa: CASSLWGVTYGYTF; cdr3_nt: TGCGCCAGCAGCTTGTGGGGGGTAACCTATGGCTACACCTTC
clone_size: few; d_call: NA; v_call: TRBV7-9; j_call: TRBJ2-7; cdr3_aa: CASSLSLPYEQYF; cdr3_nt: TGTGCCAGCAGCCTATCCCTGCCCTACGAGCAGTACTTC
clone_size: few; d_call: NA; v_call: TRBV29-1; j_call: TRBJ2-7; cdr3_aa: CSVAVRSISYEQYF; cdr3_nt: TGCAGCGTTGCGGTCAGGTCTATCTCCTACGAGCAGTACTTC
clone_size: few; d_call: NA; v_call: TRBV12-3/TRBV12-4; j_call: TRBJ1-2; cdr3_aa: CASTLHGGNYGYTF; cdr3_nt: TGTGCCAGCACCCTGCATGGGGGCAACTATGGCTACACCTTC
clone_size: few; d_call: NA; v_call: TRBV29-1; j_call: TRBJ2-3; cdr3_aa: CSVVRMGADTQYF; cdr3_nt: TGCAGCGTTGTTCGAATGGGGGCAGATACGCAGTATTTT
clone_size: NA; d_call: NA; v_call: TRBV28; j_call: TRBJ1-5; cdr3_aa: CASRPGTSNQPQHF; cdr3_nt: TGTGCCAGCAGACCCGGGACCAGCAATCAGCCCCAGCATTTT
clone_size: NA; d_call: TRBD2; v_call: TRBV11-3; j_call: TRBJ2-1; cdr3_aa: CASSPRVGLVYNEQFF; cdr3_nt: TGTGCCAGCAGCCCCAGGGTAGGACTAGTATATAATGAGCAGTTCTTC
clone_size: once; d_call: NA; v_call: TRBV7-8; j_call: TRBJ1-1; cdr3_aa: CASSFSTSGVTEAFF; cdr3_nt: TGTGCCAGCAGCTTCTCGACGTCTGGGGTTACTGAAGCTTTCTTT
clone_size: NA; d_call: NA; v_call: TRBV12-3/TRBV12-4; j_call: TRBJ2-3; cdr3_aa: CASTHADTQYF; cdr3_nt: TGTGCCAGCACCCACGCGGATACGCAGTATTTT
clone_size: NA; d_call: NA; v_call: TRBV21-1; j_call: TRBJ2-5; cdr3_aa: CASSGTRGETQYF; cdr3_nt: TGTGCCAGCAGCGGTACTAGGGGAGAGACCCAGTACTTC
clone_size: NA; d_call: TRBD1; v_call: TRBV7-9; j_call: TRBJ2-1; cdr3_aa: CASSRTGSSYNEQFF; cdr3_nt: TGTGCCAGCAGCCGGACAGGGAGCTCCTACAATGAGCAGTTCTTC
clone_size: few; d_call: TRBD1; v_call: TRBV25-1; j_call: TRBJ1-2; cdr3_aa: CASSGGQGAVGYTF; cdr3_nt: TGTGCCAGCAGCGGCGGGCAGGGGGCTGTAGGCTACACCTTC
clone_size: few; d_call: NA; v_call: TRBV18; j_call: TRBJ1-2; cdr3_aa: CASSQQGHRGYGYTF; cdr3_nt: TGTGCCAGCTCGCAACAAGGACACCGAGGGTATGGCTACACCTTC
clone_size: few; d_call: NA; v_call: TRBV12-3/TRBV12-4; j_call: TRBJ2-5; cdr3_aa: CASSFSSETQYF; cdr3_nt: TGTGCCAGCAGTTTTAGTTCAGAGACCCAGTACTTC
clone_size: few; d_call: NA; v_call: TRBV14; j_call: TRBJ2-7; cdr3_aa: CASSPRAYSYEQYF; cdr3_nt: TGTGCCAGCAGCCCCAGGGCCTATTCCTACGAGCAGTACTTC
clone_size: few; d_call: NA; v_call: TRBV21-1; j_call: TRBJ2-2; cdr3_aa: CASSPRRTGTNTGELFF; cdr3_nt: TGTGCCAGCAGCCCGAGACGAACAGGGACTAACACCGGGGAGCTGTTTTTT
clone_size: few; d_call: NA; v_call: TRBV12-3/TRBV12-4; j_call: TRBJ1-5; cdr3_aa: CAGSLSRNQPQHF; cdr3_nt: TGTGCCGGCAGTTTAAGCAGAAATCAGCCCCAGCATTTT
clone_size: NA; d_call: NA; v_call: TRBV7-2; j_call: TRBJ1-6; cdr3_aa: CASSYQGGNSPLHF; cdr3_nt: TGTGCCAGCAGCTACCAGGGAGGAAATTCACCCCTCCACTTT
clone_size: many; d_call: NA; v_call: TRBV7-8; j_call: TRBJ2-1; cdr3_aa: CASSLGMNEQFF; cdr3_nt: TGTGCCAGCAGCTTAGGTATGAATGAGCAGTTCTTC
clone_size: NA; d_call: NA; v_call: TRBV20-1; j_call: TRBJ2-1; cdr3_aa: CSARSTGAKAAEQFF; cdr3_nt: TGCAGTGCTAGATCCACCGGGGCCAAGGCCGCTGAGCAGTTCTTC
clone_size: NA; d_call: TRBD2; v_call: TRBV20-1; j_call: TRBJ2-5; cdr3_aa: CSAPGTSGDQETQYF; cdr3_nt: TGCAGTGCTCCAGGGACTAGCGGGGACCAAGAGACCCAGTACTTC
clone_size: few; d_call: NA; v_call: TRBV12-3/TRBV12-4; j_call: TRBJ2-1; cdr3_aa: CASTWGEVYEQFF; cdr3_nt: TGTGCCAGCACTTGGGGGGAAGTCTATGAGCAGTTCTTC
clone_size: NA; d_call: NA; v_call: TRBV29-1; j_call: TRBJ1-2; cdr3_aa: CSAYHGVGGYTF; cdr3_nt: TGCAGCGCCTACCATGGGGTCGGTGGCTACACCTTC